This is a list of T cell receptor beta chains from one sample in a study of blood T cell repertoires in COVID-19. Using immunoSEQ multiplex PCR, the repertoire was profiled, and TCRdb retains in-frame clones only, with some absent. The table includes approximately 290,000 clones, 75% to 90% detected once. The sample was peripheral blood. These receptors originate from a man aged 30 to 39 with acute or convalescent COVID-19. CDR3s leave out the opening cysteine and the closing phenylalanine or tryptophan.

CDR3 protein: AWTNLGGKAF
V gene: TRBV30
J gene: TRBJ1-1

CDR3 protein: ASSSGQTTTNEKLF
V gene: TRBV7-9
J gene: TRBJ1-4

CDR3 protein: ASSQGRGYGYT
V gene: TRBV4-1
J gene: TRBJ1-2

CDR3 protein: ASSQVVIAGANVLT
V gene: TRBV4-2
J gene: TRBJ2-6

CDR3 protein: ASSQQGPTEAF
V gene: TRBV11-2
J gene: TRBJ1-1

CDR3 protein: ASSVESGAGSKNGYT
V gene: TRBV9
J gene: TRBJ1-2

CDR3 protein: ASSSQGLGSSYEQY
V gene: TRBV4-1
J gene: TRBJ2-7

CDR3 protein: ASSRGQGNTIY
V gene: TRBV7-7
J gene: TRBJ1-3

CDR3 protein: ASSYSRQGTNGYT
V gene: TRBV6-5
J gene: TRBJ1-2

CDR3 protein: ASSVPGANYGYT
V gene: TRBV4-1
J gene: TRBJ1-2

CDR3 protein: SVDRDLGDQPQH
V gene: TRBV29-1
J gene: TRBJ1-5

CDR3 protein: ATGKGDTDQPQH
V gene: TRBV15
J gene: TRBJ1-5

CDR3 protein: ASSHAGTVSSYEQY
V gene: TRBV3-1/TRBV3-2
J gene: TRBJ2-7

CDR3 protein: ASRGGTQFYNEQF
V gene: TRBV5-1
J gene: TRBJ2-1

CDR3 protein: ASSHSGTGNHEQY
V gene: TRBV3-1/TRBV3-2
J gene: TRBJ2-7

CDR3 protein: ATSRGGQVNQPQH
V gene: TRBV15
J gene: TRBJ1-5

CDR3 protein: ASRTTGLGNNSPLH
V gene: TRBV4-2
J gene: TRBJ1-6

CDR3 protein: ASSPQQGMLGSPLH
V gene: TRBV13
J gene: TRBJ1-6

CDR3 protein: ASSFNVRQGKVNEQF
V gene: TRBV5-4
J gene: TRBJ2-1

CDR3 protein: ASSLAEGINYGYT
V gene: TRBV7-8
J gene: TRBJ1-2

CDR3 protein: ASRTADYGYT
V gene: TRBV6-6
J gene: TRBJ1-2

CDR3 protein: ASRSIPGQGLEKLF
V gene: TRBV27
J gene: TRBJ1-4